Listed below are T cell receptor beta chains from one sample, sequenced in a study of control samples from healthy donors and cancer patients. TCRdb's table, derived via immunoSEQ multiplex PCR, lists solely in-frame clones and lacks some. The sample records roughly 120,000 clones, 88% being singletons. The sequencing sample was made of blood. These receptors came from a woman between 70 and 85 years old in good health. CDR3s include the opening cysteine and the closing phenylalanine or tryptophan. The order of the fields is J gene, D gene, clone size, V gene, CDR3 protein, CDR3 DNA. The D gene is left open where the match is weak. Size is omitted from some rows. Given values are once, few, many or a class for expanded clones.

J gene: TRBJ1-4
D gene: -
clone size: -
V gene: TRBV5-1
CDR3 protein: CASSLAAGAHEKLFF
CDR3 DNA: TGCGCCAGCAGCTTGGCGGCAGGGGCCCATGAAAAACTGTTTTTT

J gene: TRBJ1-2
D gene: -
clone size: -
V gene: TRBV7-9
CDR3 protein: CASSTQGRINGYTF
CDR3 DNA: TGTGCCAGCAGCACCCAGGGGCGAATTAATGGCTACACCTTC

J gene: TRBJ2-7
D gene: -
clone size: once
V gene: TRBV15
CDR3 protein: CATSPRRLAYEQYF
CDR3 DNA: TGTGCCACCAGCCCGCGGCGGCTAGCCTACGAGCAGTACTTC

J gene: TRBJ2-7
D gene: -
clone size: -
V gene: TRBV5-4
CDR3 protein: CASSFTGRSYEQYF
CDR3 DNA: TGTGCCAGCAGCTTCACAGGACGGTCCTACGAGCAGTACTTC

J gene: TRBJ1-2
D gene: -
clone size: -
V gene: TRBV7-9
CDR3 protein: CASSLRGFNYGYTF
CDR3 DNA: TGTGCCAGCAGCTTACGGGGGTTCAACTATGGCTACACCTTC

J gene: TRBJ1-3
D gene: -
clone size: -
V gene: TRBV27
CDR3 protein: CASSPVGAGNTIYF
CDR3 DNA: TGTGCCAGCAGCCCAGTAGGAGCGGGAAACACCATATATTTT

J gene: TRBJ1-5
D gene: -
clone size: -
V gene: TRBV5-4
CDR3 protein: CASSLAQGIRQPQHF
CDR3 DNA: TGTGCCAGCAGCTTGGCTCAGGGGATCCGTCAGCCCCAGCATTTT

J gene: TRBJ1-4
D gene: -
clone size: -
V gene: TRBV5-6
CDR3 protein: CASRTGSRSSREKLFF
CDR3 DNA: TGTGCCAGCAGAACTGGAAGCCGGAGTTCAAGGGAAAAACTGTTTTTT

J gene: TRBJ2-2
D gene: -
clone size: -
V gene: TRBV5-1
CDR3 protein: CASSPIASDTGELFF
CDR3 DNA: TGCGCCAGCAGCCCGATCGCCAGCGACACCGGGGAGCTGTTTTTT

J gene: TRBJ2-5
D gene: -
clone size: -
V gene: TRBV7-9
CDR3 protein: CASSSNPGGQETQYF
CDR3 DNA: TGTGCCAGCAGCTCCAACCCCGGGGGACAAGAGACCCAGTACTTC

J gene: TRBJ2-7
D gene: -
clone size: -
V gene: TRBV2
CDR3 protein: CASKGGAYEQYF
CDR3 DNA: TGTGCCAGCAAGGGCGGGGCCTACGAGCAGTACTTC

J gene: TRBJ2-5
D gene: -
clone size: -
V gene: TRBV5-1
CDR3 protein: CASSLGQDGAQYF
CDR3 DNA: TGCGCCAGCAGCTTGGGACAGGACGGGGCCCAGTACTTC

J gene: TRBJ1-1
D gene: -
clone size: -
V gene: TRBV27
CDR3 protein: CASSLVWRMNTEAFF
CDR3 DNA: TGTGCCAGCAGTTTAGTGTGGCGGATGAACACTGAAGCTTTCTTT

J gene: TRBJ2-1
D gene: -
clone size: few
V gene: TRBV27
CDR3 protein: CASSFRRVEGNEQFF
CDR3 DNA: TGTGCCAGCAGTTTCCGGCGGGTAGAAGGCAATGAGCAGTTCTTC

J gene: TRBJ1-2
D gene: -
clone size: -
V gene: TRBV12-3/TRBV12-4
CDR3 protein: CASSFGDNYGYTF
CDR3 DNA: TGTGCCAGCAGCTTTGGGGATAACTATGGCTACACCTTC

J gene: TRBJ1-5
D gene: -
clone size: -
V gene: TRBV18
CDR3 protein: CASSPGNSNQPQHF
CDR3 DNA: TGTGCCAGCTCACCAGGTAATAGCAATCAGCCCCAGCATTTT

J gene: TRBJ1-2
D gene: -
clone size: -
V gene: TRBV6-5
CDR3 protein: CASSYSPGSGHGYTF
CDR3 DNA: TGTGCCAGCAGTTACTCCCCAGGGTCAGGGCATGGCTACACCTTC

J gene: TRBJ2-7
D gene: -
clone size: -
V gene: TRBV5-6
CDR3 protein: CASNLRDDYEQYF
CDR3 DNA: TGTGCCAGCAACCTACGGGACGACTACGAGCAGTACTTC

J gene: TRBJ2-3
D gene: TRBD2
clone size: -
V gene: TRBV27
CDR3 protein: CASSLPGGSTDTQYF
CDR3 DNA: TGTGCCAGCTCACTCCCGGGGGGGAGCACAGATACGCAGTATTTT

J gene: TRBJ2-1
D gene: -
clone size: -
V gene: TRBV6-6
CDR3 protein: CASSPGGRNEQFF
CDR3 DNA: TGTGCCAGCAGCCCCGGGGGCCGGAATGAGCAGTTCTTC

J gene: TRBJ2-5
D gene: TRBD2
clone size: -
V gene: TRBV5-6
CDR3 protein: CASSLVSLAGGGETQYF
CDR3 DNA: TGTGCCAGCAGCTTGGTCAGTCTAGCGGGGGGAGGAGAGACCCAGTACTTC

J gene: TRBJ1-1
D gene: TRBD1
clone size: -
V gene: TRBV18
CDR3 protein: CASSPRQGRGEAFF
CDR3 DNA: TGTGCCAGCTCTCCCAGACAGGGGCGGGGTGAAGCTTTCTTT

J gene: TRBJ1-2
D gene: TRBD1
clone size: -
V gene: TRBV13
CDR3 protein: CASSLDRGQDGYTF
CDR3 DNA: TGTGCCAGCAGCTTGGACAGGGGGCAGGATGGCTACACCTTC

J gene: TRBJ1-2
D gene: -
clone size: few
V gene: TRBV10-3
CDR3 protein: CAITGLQGGGYTF
CDR3 DNA: TGTGCCATCACCGGCCTTCAGGGAGGAGGCTACACCTTC

J gene: TRBJ2-1
D gene: -
clone size: few
V gene: TRBV11-3
CDR3 protein: CASSFGDSYNEQFF
CDR3 DNA: TGTGCCAGCAGCTTCGGGGACTCCTACAATGAGCAGTTCTTC

J gene: TRBJ1-2
D gene: -
clone size: -
V gene: TRBV10-3
CDR3 protein: CAISVAGDGYTF
CDR3 DNA: TGTGCCATCAGTGTGGCAGGGGACGGCTACACCTTC

J gene: TRBJ1-2
D gene: TRBD1
clone size: -
V gene: TRBV3-1/TRBV3-2
CDR3 protein: CASSPRTGGHINYTF
CDR3 DNA: TGTGCCAGCAGCCCCCGGACAGGGGGCCACATCAACTACACCTTC

J gene: TRBJ1-1
D gene: -
clone size: -
V gene: TRBV7-2
CDR3 protein: CASSSDQGAEAFF
CDR3 DNA: TGTGCCAGCAGTTCAGACCAGGGCGCTGAAGCTTTCTTT